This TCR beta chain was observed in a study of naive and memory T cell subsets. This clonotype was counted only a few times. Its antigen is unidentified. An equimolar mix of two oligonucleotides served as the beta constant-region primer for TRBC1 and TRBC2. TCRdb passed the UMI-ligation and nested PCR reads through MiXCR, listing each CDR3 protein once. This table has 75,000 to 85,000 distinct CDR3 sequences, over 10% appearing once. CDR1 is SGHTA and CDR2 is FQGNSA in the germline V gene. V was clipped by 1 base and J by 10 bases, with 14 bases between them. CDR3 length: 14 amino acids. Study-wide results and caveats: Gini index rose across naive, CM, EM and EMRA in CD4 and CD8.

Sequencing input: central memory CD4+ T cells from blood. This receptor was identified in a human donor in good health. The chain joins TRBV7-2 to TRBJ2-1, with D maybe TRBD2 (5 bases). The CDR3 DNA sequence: TGTGCCAGCAGCTTAGAAAGAGGCGAGCGGGAGCAGTTCTTC. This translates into CASSLERGEREQFF.